This is a list of T cell receptor beta chains from one sample in a study of T cell responses to AZD1222 COVID-19 vaccine. The protocol was immunoSEQ multiplex PCR, while the TCRdb copy is restricted to in-frame clones and leaves out a portion. Among some 150,000 clones listed, about nine tenths were seen once. Sequencing used peripheral blood, obtained on day 0 of AZD1222 vaccination. The receptors shown here come from an adult in good health. CDR3s include the opening cysteine and the closing phenylalanine or tryptophan. The order of the fields is clone size, V gene, J gene, CDR3 protein. A row's size may be missing; if present it is once, few, many or a size class.

NA,TRBV3-1/TRBV3-2,TRBJ1-2,CASSTTPGLYGYTF
NA,TRBV29-1,TRBJ1-1,CSVGRQASNTEAFF
once,TRBV5-6,TRBJ1-6,CASSLHQGRTNSPLHF
NA,TRBV12-3/TRBV12-4,TRBJ2-7,CASSFLTSYEQYF
NA,TRBV3-1/TRBV3-2,TRBJ2-3,CASSQEIGASGAYF
once,TRBV6-5,TRBJ2-7,CASSYLQGYEQYF
NA,TRBV5-6,TRBJ2-1,CASSLRGLAGGPKNEQFF
once,TRBV11-2,TRBJ2-5,CASSLFEGETQYF
NA,TRBV20-1,TRBJ1-2,CSATGVEGYTF
NA,TRBV6-4,TRBJ2-1,CASSEGAHPDEQFF
NA,TRBV7-8,TRBJ1-3,CASSLGDGPTSGNTIYF
NA,TRBV18,TRBJ1-1,CASSVRQGLPSRVNTEAFF
NA,TRBV2,TRBJ2-4,CASSRAGLAKNIQYF
NA,TRBV6-4,TRBJ2-5,CASSEPTSGRAVETQYF
NA,TRBV3-1/TRBV3-2,TRBJ2-3,CASSQGLEEDTQYF
NA,TRBV15,TRBJ1-3,CATSRDLGSGNTIYF
few,TRBV27,TRBJ1-5,CASSLRGNQPQHF
NA,TRBV2,TRBJ1-2,CASSGLGGSYGYTF
few,TRBV11-2,TRBJ2-3,CASSLGGGHTDTQYF
NA,TRBV4-2,TRBJ1-3,CASSQTGINTIYF
NA,TRBV15,TRBJ1-5,CATSSQQGINQPQHF
NA,TRBV6-6,TRBJ1-5,CASRQPGQLNQPQHF
once,TRBV11-2,TRBJ1-1,CASSHSGTEAFF
NA,TRBV27,TRBJ2-7,CASSFAGYHEQYF
NA,TRBV25-1,TRBJ2-3,CASSEWGREDTQYF
NA,TRBV27,TRBJ2-7,CASSLYGDGYEQYF
NA,TRBV6-1,TRBJ2-7,CASSEFGLASYEQYF
NA,TRBV6-5,TRBJ1-1,CASSYRGGEAFF
NA,TRBV11-2,TRBJ1-1,CASSLDLSGYTEAFF
NA,TRBV5-5,TRBJ1-6,CASRRTGEPSPLHF
once,TRBV6-4,TRBJ1-1,CASSDSGNTEAFF
NA,TRBV27,TRBJ1-2,CASSFSLQGKLYGYTF
NA,TRBV25-1,TRBJ1-2,CASSPRVDMGYTF
NA,TRBV2,TRBJ1-5,CASSPDRVNQPQHF
once,TRBV27,TRBJ1-6,CASCLYVDNSPLHF
NA,TRBV2,TRBJ1-5,CASSEDSLGQPQHF
once,TRBV4-1,TRBJ1-2,CASSQERRADGYTF
NA,TRBV3-1/TRBV3-2,TRBJ1-1,CASTGGAGTEAFF
NA,TRBV15,TRBJ2-3,CATTQRTSTDTQYF
NA,TRBV15,TRBJ1-1,CATSTRTGRAAEAFF
NA,TRBV10-3,TRBJ1-5,CAISGDGNSNQPQHF
NA,TRBV4-1,TRBJ2-7,CASSQGPGQAREQYF
few,TRBV7-2,TRBJ1-1,CASSQRGAGALQNTEAFF
NA,TRBV21-1,TRBJ1-2,CASSKRKAFF
NA,TRBV19,TRBJ2-2,CASSIVGAGELFF
NA,TRBV6-6,TRBJ2-2,CASRDSDFRGELFF
NA,TRBV7-8,TRBJ1-4,CASSSTTPIGDEKLFF
NA,TRBV18,TRBJ2-1,CASYHPRFRNEQFF
NA,TRBV18,TRBJ2-7,CASSPHRGSDYEQYF
NA,TRBV19,TRBJ1-6,CASSIQVNYNSPLHF
NA,TRBV2,TRBJ1-5,CASQTPGQGFDQPQHF